The rows below give T cell receptor beta chains drawn from one sample of a study of identical twins. MiXCR was run by TCRdb on the 5' RACE reads, yielding one entry per CDR3 protein. The sample yields 650,000 to 800,000 distinct CDR3 sequences, 8.6% seen once. The sample was also linked to a second study, of yellow fever vaccine responses in identical twins.

The sample consisted of PBMCs. Every receptor here comes from a woman between 18 and 29 years old in good health. Both conserved end residues are part of each CDR3. D genes are given only for firm matches. Expanded clones get a size class; other rows say once, few or many, or leave the size out.

j_call d_call v_call clone_size cdr3_nt cdr3_aa
TRBJ2-1 TRBD2 TRBV24-1 few TGTGCCACCAGTGATATTATGGGACTAGCGGAGAACAATGAGCAGTTCTTC CATSDIMGLAENNEQFF
TRBJ2-1 TRBD2 TRBV7-7 few TGTGCTAGCAGTATAGCGGGGGCAAACAATGAGCAGTTCTTC CASSIAGANNEQFF
TRBJ2-7 TRBD2 TRBV11-2 few TGTGCCAGCAGCTTAGTGAGTAGGACTAGCGCCTACGAGCAGTACTTC CASSLVSRTSAYEQYF
TRBJ2-6 - TRBV5-1 - TGCGCCAGCAGCAAGGACGCCGTCTCTGGGGCCAACGTCCTGACTTTC CASSKDAVSGANVLTF
TRBJ1-2 TRBD1 TRBV6-6 many TGTGCCAGCAGAGGGACAGGGAGCTATGGCTACACCTTC CASRGTGSYGYTF
TRBJ2-1 - TRBV4-3 many TGCGCCAGCAGCCATGGCCAGCTTATATACAATGAGCAGTTCTTC CASSHGQLIYNEQFF
TRBJ1-1 TRBD1 TRBV20-1 few TGCAGTGCTAGTTCTACAGGGGGGCGGACTGAAGCTTTCTTT CSASSTGGRTEAFF
TRBJ2-1 TRBD2 TRBV20-1 - TGCAGTGCTAGAGAAACTAGCGGGGGGCGAAACAATGAGCAGTTCTTC CSARETSGGRNNEQFF
TRBJ2-2 TRBD2 TRBV9 few TGTGCCAGCAGGGGGATTAGCGGGAGTACCGGGGAGCTGTTTTTT CASRGISGSTGELFF
TRBJ2-1 TRBD2 TRBV7-3 - TGTGCCAGCAGTACCTCGGGCGGGGGGTACAATGAGCAGTTCTTC CASSTSGGGYNEQFF
TRBJ2-3 - TRBV3-1 - TGTGCCAGCAGCCAAGCTAAAGACCGGGGGGCCAGAGATACGCAGTATTTT CASSQAKDRGARDTQYF
TRBJ2-1 TRBD2 TRBV29-1 - TGCAGCGTTTCTAAGCGGGAGGCGTACAATGAGCAGTTCTTC CSVSKREAYNEQFF
TRBJ2-1 - TRBV24-1 - TGTGCCACCAGTGACCCGTTTGGGGGCAATGAGCAGTTCTTC CATSDPFGGNEQFF
TRBJ2-2 - TRBV7-9 - TGTGCCAGCAGCTTTGCGACAGGCAGACTCACCGGGGAGCTGTTTTTT CASSFATGRLTGELFF
TRBJ2-1 - TRBV29-1 many TGCAGCGTTGAAGAGAGGGAGCAGGCGATAGACCAGCAGTTCTTC CSVEEREQAIDQQFF
TRBJ2-5 TRBD2 TRBV20-1 many TGCAGTGCGTCCCGGACTAGCGGCCGCCAAGAGACCCAGTACTTC CSASRTSGRQETQYF
TRBJ2-3 TRBD2 TRBV3-1 many TGTGCCAGCAGCCAGGCGGGGGGCACAGATACGCAGTATTTT CASSQAGGTDTQYF
TRBJ1-5 - TRBV24-1 - TGTGCCACCTATTGGGCAGGGAACAATCAGCCCCAGCATTTT CATYWAGNNQPQHF
TRBJ2-1 - TRBV27 few TGTGCCAGCAGGGAAGGGGCCCCCCCCTACAATGAGCAGTTCTTC CASREGAPPYNEQFF
TRBJ1-1 - TRBV11-2 few TGTGCCAGCAGCTATCAATCCCGAATGAACACTGAAGCTTTCTTT CASSYQSRMNTEAFF
TRBJ2-1 - TRBV3-1 many TGTGCCAGCAGCCAAGTTTCGGGGGATGGATACAATGAGCAGTTCTTC CASSQVSGDGYNEQFF
TRBJ1-1 - TRBV7-8 many TGTGCCAGCAGCTTAGGCGTGTGGTCCGGGGGAAGGGACACTGAAGCTTTCTTT CASSLGVWSGGRDTEAFF
TRBJ2-5 TRBD2 TRBV20-1 - TGCAGTGCTTCCGGGACTAGCGGGAGGAAGTGGGAGACCCAGTACTTC CSASGTSGRKWETQYF
TRBJ2-7 TRBD1 TRBV12-3/TRBV12-4 - TGTGCCAGCAGTAAGACAGGGAAAGGGGGCTACGAGCAGTACTTC CASSKTGKGGYEQYF
TRBJ2-1 TRBD1 TRBV12-3/TRBV12-4 few TGTGCCAGCAACTTACTACCGGGACAGGGGGCCGGTGAGCAGTTCTTC CASNLLPGQGAGEQFF
TRBJ2-7 - TRBV3-1 - TGTGCCAGCAGCCAATCTCGGGGGAGAACGGGAGTAGTCTACGAGCAGTACTTC CASSQSRGRTGVVYEQYF
TRBJ2-7 TRBD1 TRBV10-3 - TGTGCCATCAGTGATTGGCAGGGGGTGTACGAGCAGTACTTC CAISDWQGVYEQYF
TRBJ1-2 TRBD1 TRBV6-2/TRBV6-3 many TGTGCCAGCAGTGACGGGACAGGGGACCAAGGCTACACCTTC CASSDGTGDQGYTF
TRBJ2-7 TRBD2 TRBV2 few TGTGCCAGCAGAGACCAGGCGGGAGGGCCGTTCGAGCAGTACTTC CASRDQAGGPFEQYF
TRBJ2-2 TRBD2 TRBV4-1 few TGCGCCAGCAGCCGAGGGGCAGCGCGGGAGAGGAGCGGGGAGCTGTTTTTT CASSRGAARERSGELFF
TRBJ1-4 - TRBV12-3/TRBV12-4 many TGTGCCAGCAGCACTAACCAGGGGTCGGGAAAACTGTTTTTT CASSTNQGSGKLFF
TRBJ2-7 TRBD2 TRBV20-1 - TGCAGTGCTAGGACCGCTCGCGGGGGAGCCTACGAGCAGTACTTC CSARTARGGAYEQYF
TRBJ2-3 TRBD1 TRBV4-1 many TGCGCCAGCAGCCAGGGTTTACAGGGGTTTGCAGGGGGTACGCAGTATTTT CASSQGLQGFAGGTQYF
TRBJ2-3 - TRBV27 many TGTGCCAGCAGTTCGGACAGTGCCACAGATACGCAGTATTTT CASSSDSATDTQYF
TRBJ1-1 - TRBV7-8 - TGTGCCAGCAGCTCGTCCGGGACGGCCCGTGACGGGGCTTTCTTT CASSSSGTARDGAFF
TRBJ2-1 TRBD2 TRBV6-5 - TGTGCCAGCAGTTCACGACTAGCGGGCTCCTACAATGAGCAGTTCTTC CASSSRLAGSYNEQFF
TRBJ2-3 - TRBV2 few TGTGCCAGCAAGGGACCGGGCACAGATACGCAGTATTTT CASKGPGTDTQYF